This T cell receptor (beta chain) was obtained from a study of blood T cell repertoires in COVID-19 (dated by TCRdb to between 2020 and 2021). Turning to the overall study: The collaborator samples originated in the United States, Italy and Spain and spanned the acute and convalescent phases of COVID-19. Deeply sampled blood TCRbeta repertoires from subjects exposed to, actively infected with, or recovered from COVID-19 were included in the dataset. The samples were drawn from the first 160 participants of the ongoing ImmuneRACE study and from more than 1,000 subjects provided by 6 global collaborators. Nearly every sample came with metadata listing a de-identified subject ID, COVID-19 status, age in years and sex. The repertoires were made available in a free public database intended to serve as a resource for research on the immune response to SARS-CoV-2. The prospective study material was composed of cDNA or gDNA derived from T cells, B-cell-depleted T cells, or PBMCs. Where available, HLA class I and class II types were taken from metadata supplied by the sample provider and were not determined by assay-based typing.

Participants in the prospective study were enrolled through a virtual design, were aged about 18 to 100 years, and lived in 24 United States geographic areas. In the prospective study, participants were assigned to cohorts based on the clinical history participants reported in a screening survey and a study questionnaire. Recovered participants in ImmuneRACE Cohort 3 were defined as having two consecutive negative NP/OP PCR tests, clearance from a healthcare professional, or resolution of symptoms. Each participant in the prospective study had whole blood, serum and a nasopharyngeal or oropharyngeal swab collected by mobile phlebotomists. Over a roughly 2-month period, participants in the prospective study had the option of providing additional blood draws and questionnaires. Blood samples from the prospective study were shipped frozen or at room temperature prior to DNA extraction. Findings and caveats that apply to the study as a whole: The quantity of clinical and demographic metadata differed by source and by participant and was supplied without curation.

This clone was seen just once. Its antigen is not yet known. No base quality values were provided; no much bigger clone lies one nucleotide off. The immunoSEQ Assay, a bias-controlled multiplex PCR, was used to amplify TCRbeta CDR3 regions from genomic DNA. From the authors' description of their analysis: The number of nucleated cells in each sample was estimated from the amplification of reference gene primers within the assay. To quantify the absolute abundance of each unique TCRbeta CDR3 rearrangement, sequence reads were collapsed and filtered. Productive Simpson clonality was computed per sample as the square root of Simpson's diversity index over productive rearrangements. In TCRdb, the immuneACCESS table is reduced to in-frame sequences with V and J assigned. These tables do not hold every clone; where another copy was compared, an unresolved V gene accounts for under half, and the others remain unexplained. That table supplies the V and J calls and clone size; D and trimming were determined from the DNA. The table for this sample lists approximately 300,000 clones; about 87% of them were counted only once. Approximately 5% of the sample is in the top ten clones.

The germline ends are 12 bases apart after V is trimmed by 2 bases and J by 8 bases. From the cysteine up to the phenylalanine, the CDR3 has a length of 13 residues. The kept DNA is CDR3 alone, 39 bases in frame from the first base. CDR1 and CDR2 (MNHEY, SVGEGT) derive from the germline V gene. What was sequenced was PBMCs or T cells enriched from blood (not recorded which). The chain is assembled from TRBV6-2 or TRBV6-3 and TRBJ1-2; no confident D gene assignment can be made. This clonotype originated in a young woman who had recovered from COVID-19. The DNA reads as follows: TGTGCCAGCAGTTACGCCCGGGTCGGGGGCTACACCTTC. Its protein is CASSYARVGGYTF.